This is a list of T cell receptor beta chains from one sample in a study of blood T cell repertoires in COVID-19. Assay used: immunoSEQ multiplex PCR; TCRdb lists only in-frame clones, some missing. The sample has around 26,000 clones, around 85% seen once. The sequenced material came from peripheral blood. The receptors derive from a woman older than 75 with acute or convalescent COVID-19. CDR3s include the opening cysteine and the closing phenylalanine or tryptophan. Each record gives: V gene, D gene, clone size, J gene, CDR3 DNA, CDR3 protein. A D gene is named only where the DNA matches it firmly. The size entry is marked missing in some rows and otherwise reads once, few, many or a size class.

>TRBV5-6|TRBD1|.|TRBJ1-6
TGTGCCAGCAGCTCCGGGACAGGGATTAATTCACCCCTCCACTTT
CASSSGTGINSPLHF
>TRBV5-1|TRBD2|.|TRBJ2-1
TGCGCCAGCAGCCCTAGCGGGGCTTACAATGAGCAGTTCTTC
CASSPSGAYNEQFF
>TRBV5-1|.|.|TRBJ1-2
TGCGCCAGCAGCTCCGGGACTTCCGGCGGTAGCTATGGCTACACCTTC
CASSSGTSGGSYGYTF
>TRBV27|.|.|TRBJ2-2
TGTGCCAGCAGTTTAGAATTAGGCAGGTTGCTCACGGCCGGGGAGCTGTTTTTT
CASSLELGRLLTAGELFF
>TRBV30|.|.|TRBJ1-6
TGTGCCTGGACCGGGAACGGGGAAGGTGGTAATTCACCCCTCCACTTT
CAWTGNGEGGNSPLHF
>TRBV19|TRBD1|once|TRBJ1-2
TGTGCCAGTAGTATACCCAGGACAGGGGGGTACTATGGCTACACCTTC
CASSIPRTGGYYGYTF
>TRBV2|TRBD2|.|TRBJ2-7
TGTGCCAGCAGCCAGGGACTAACGGGTTCCTACGAGCAGTACTTC
CASSQGLTGSYEQYF
>TRBV27|TRBD1|.|TRBJ1-4
TGTGCCAGCAGTTTATCGAACAGGGGCGCTGAGGAAAAACTGTTTTTT
CASSLSNRGAEEKLFF
>TRBV6-5|.|once|TRBJ2-3
TGTGCCAGCAGTTACTACAGAAGCACAGATACGCAGTATTTT
CASSYYRSTDTQYF
>TRBV4-1|.|few|TRBJ2-6
TGCGCCAGCAGCCACACAGTCTCTGGGGCCAACGTCCTGACTTTC
CASSHTVSGANVLTF
>TRBV5-5|TRBD1|.|TRBJ1-1
TGTGCCAGCAGCTTTCGACAGGGGAGCGGGACTGAAGCTTTCTTT
CASSFRQGSGTEAFF
>TRBV2|.|.|TRBJ2-2
TGTGCCAGCAGTGTGGAGGGGTCGCGCACCGGGGAGCTGTTTTTT
CASSVEGSRTGELFF
>TRBV12-5|TRBD1|.|TRBJ1-2
TGTGCTAGTGGTTTGTTCCTGGGGCAGGGGGATGGCTACACCTTC
CASGLFLGQGDGYTF
>TRBV11-3|.|.|TRBJ2-5
TGTGCCAGCAGTAAACAGGAATTGGGGACCCAGTACTTC
CASSKQELGTQYF
>TRBV6-5|.|once|TRBJ1-5
TGTGCCAGCAGTTACTCGATGGAGAGCAATCAGCCCCAGCATTTT
CASSYSMESNQPQHF
>TRBV7-2|TRBD1|.|TRBJ1-1
TGTGCCAGCAGCTTAGGTGGGACAGGGACTGAAGCTTTCTTT
CASSLGGTGTEAFF
>TRBV6-5|.|.|TRBJ2-7
TGTGCCAGCAGTTACACAGGGCGGGACGAGCAGTACTTC
CASSYTGRDEQYF
>TRBV3-1/TRBV3-2|.|.|TRBJ1-5
TGTGCCAGCAGCCAAGTGCCGGATCAGCCCCAGCATTTT
CASSQVPDQPQHF
>TRBV27|.|few|TRBJ1-2
TGTGCCAGCACCCCTGACAGAGCTAACTATGGCTACACCTTC
CASTPDRANYGYTF
>TRBV9|.|.|TRBJ1-1
TGTGCCAGCAGCCCGCTAACTCCTGAAGCTTTCTTT
CASSPLTPEAFF
>TRBV7-9|TRBD2|.|TRBJ2-5
TGTGCCAGCAGCCAAGGACTAGCGAAAGAGACCCAGTACTTC
CASSQGLAKETQYF
>TRBV15|.|.|TRBJ1-6
TGTGCCACCAGCACCCGAAACGGCAGGGCCCATTCACCCCTCCACTTT
CATSTRNGRAHSPLHF
>TRBV2|TRBD1|.|TRBJ1-2
TGTGCCAGCAGGGGGGACAGGTCTAACTATGGCTACACCTTC
CASRGDRSNYGYTF
>TRBV27|.|.|TRBJ1-3
TGTGCCAGCGGGGCCTCTGGAAACACCATATATTTT
CASGASGNTIYF
>TRBV5-4|.|many|TRBJ1-4
TGTGCCAGCAGCTTAAGACAGGTTGCAACTAATGAAAAACTGTTTTTT
CASSLRQVATNEKLFF
>TRBV5-8|TRBD2|.|TRBJ2-7
TGTGCCAGCAGCTTGGGCTTAGCGGGATCCTACGAGCAGTACTTC
CASSLGLAGSYEQYF
>TRBV7-9|.|.|TRBJ1-6
TGTGCCAGCAGCTCCACCGGGCAGGGGTATAATTCACCCCTCCACTTT
CASSSTGQGYNSPLHF
>TRBV18|.|.|TRBJ1-5
TGTGCCAGCTCACCCTCAGGGGAACAGCCCCAGCATTTT
CASSPSGEQPQHF
>TRBV7-9|.|.|TRBJ2-2
TGTGCCAGCAGCTTAGCGCGGGACACCGGGGAGCTGTTTTTT
CASSLARDTGELFF
>TRBV4-3|TRBD2|.|TRBJ2-3
TGCGCCAGCAGCCAAGATGGGACTAGCGGGAGATCAGATACGCAGTATTTT
CASSQDGTSGRSDTQYF
>TRBV30|.|.|TRBJ1-1
TGTGCCTGGAGTGCGGGGGTGGACACTGAAGCTTTCTTT
CAWSAGVDTEAFF
>TRBV5-1|TRBD1|.|TRBJ2-2
TGCGCCAGCAGCTTGGCCGGGACAGGGGGCACCGGGGAGCTGTTTTTT
CASSLAGTGGTGELFF
>TRBV2|.|.|TRBJ1-1
TGTGCCAGCAGTTCGAGACAGGTCTACATGAACACTGAAGCTTTCTTT
CASSSRQVYMNTEAFF
>TRBV29-1|.|once|TRBJ1-1
TGCTGCGGCCGGGAAAACACTGAAGCTTTCTTT
CCGRENTEAFF
>TRBV20-1|TRBD1|few|TRBJ1-2
TGCAGTGCTAGTGACAGGGAAGGGGACTATGGCTACACCTTC
CSASDREGDYGYTF